Below, 30 T cell receptor beta chains from the same sample are listed, as sequenced in a study of control samples from healthy donors and cancer patients. Assay: immunoSEQ multiplex PCR; the TCRdb copy retains only in-frame clones and omits some. The table shows roughly 54,000 clones, with nearly 96% occurring only once. Specimen: blood. These receptor sequences come from a woman in her 30s in good health.

The chain couples TRBV10-2 to TRBJ2-7; D not certain. CDR1 is WSHSY and CDR2 is SAAADI in the germline V gene. The CDR3 has 12 residues. The germline V and J ends were trimmed by 10 bases and 2 bases, with 12 bases remaining between them. Written as DNA, the CDR3 is TGCGCCACCTCCCCGGGCACCTACGAGCAGTACTTC. Protein product: CATSPGTYEQYF.

The V call is TRBV30, the J call TRBJ2-7; D not certain. The CDR3 runs 14 residues. V was cut by 0 bases and J by 3 bases, with 12 bases left in between. Per the germline V gene, CDR1 is GTSNPN and CDR2 is SVGIG (reference sequence). The CDR3 loop is CAWSVSQIVYEQYF. The CDR3 bases are TGTGCCTGGAGTGTTTCCCAGATTGTCTACGAGCAGTACTTC. The variable domain in full, completed from reference TRBV30 and TRBJ2-7, reads SQTIHQWPATLVQPVGSPLSLECTVEGTSNPNLYWYRQAAGRGLQLLFYSVGIGQISSEVPQNLSASRPQDRQFILSSKKLLLSDSGFYLCAWSVSQIVYEQYFGPGTRLTVT.

V usage is TRBV7-9 and J usage is TRBJ1-4; D perhaps matches TRBD1 (6 bases). The germline V and J ends were trimmed by 5 bases and 6 bases, with 13 bases remaining between them. Looked up from germline, CDR1 is SEHNR and CDR2 is FQNEAQ (reference sequence). This CDR3 has 14 amino acids. CDR3 loop: CASSETGLYEKLFF. The DNA of the CDR3 is TGTGCCAGCAGCGAGACAGGTCTCTATGAAAAACTGTTTTTT. Full variable domain (remainder filled in from reference TRBV7-9 and TRBJ1-4): DTGVSQNPRHKITKRGQNVTFRCDPISEHNRLYWYRQTLGQGPEFLTYFQNEAQLEKSRLLSDRFSAERPKGSFSTLEIQRTEQGDSAMYLCASSETGLYEKLFFGSGTQLSVL.

V usage is TRBV27 and J usage is TRBJ1-5; D is perhaps TRBD1 (5 bases). Germline values: CDR1 MNHEY, CDR2 SMNVEV (reference sequence). Trimming pared 3 bases from V and 7 bases from J, leaving 10 bases between. The CDR3 runs to 13 residues. CDR3 DNA: TGTGCCAGCAGTTTGGGGGAATGGCAGCCCCAGCATTTT. Translated, it gives CASSLGEWQPQHF.

The chain links TRBV19 to TRBJ1-5, with D perhaps TRBD1 (5 bases). The CDR3 runs 13 residues. The V gene's germline CDR1 is LNHDA and CDR2 SQIVND (reference sequence). Trimming removed 5 bases at V and 7 bases at J, with 12 bases between. The CDR3, as DNA: TGTGCCAGTAGTGAACAGGATCTCCAGCCCCAGCATTTT. Translation: CASSEQDLQPQHF.

CDR3 region: CASSANQETQYF. The CDR3 DNA sequence: TGTGCCAGCAGTGCGAACCAAGAGACCCAGTACTTC. The V call is TRBV27, the J call TRBJ2-5; D is uncertain. Looked up from germline, CDR1 is MNHEY and CDR2 is SMNVEV (reference sequence). This CDR3 spans 12 amino acids. V shed 5 bases and J shed 0 bases, with 4 bases lying between them.

This clone was detected only once. The chain has TRBV4-1 and TRBJ1-2; D possibly corresponds to TRBD1 (5 bases). Looked up from germline, CDR1 is MGHRA and CDR2 is YSYEKL. The CDR3 has 17 amino acids. The V and J ends lost 0 bases and 6 bases respectively, with 20 bases between them. The CDR3 reads CASSQDGTKRAMDGYTF. CDR3 sequence (DNA): TGCGCCAGCAGCCAAGATGGGACTAAGAGGGCTATGGATGGCTACACCTTC.

This clone showed up just a few times. This chain joins TRBV6-5 and TRBJ1-6, with 10 nucleotides matching TRBD1. Germline loops: CDR1 MNHEY, CDR2 SVGAGI. This CDR3 comprises 13 residues. Trimming took 11 bases from V and 9 from J; bases not matched to a gene: 7. The CDR3 nucleotides read TGTGCCGTCCGGACAGGGGGTATTTCACCCCTCCACTTT. It codes for CAVRTGGISPLHF.

The genes are TRBV29-1 and TRBJ2-1; TRBD1 matches 9 bases. Germline lookup yields CDR1 SQVTM and CDR2 ANQGSEA. The CDR3 totals 15 residues. V dropped 8 bases and J dropped 7; count of bases not matched to a gene: 15. The CDR3 DNA reads as TGCAGCATTCGGGACAGGGCGGGGTGGGGGAATGAGCAGTTCTTC. Protein: CSIRDRAGWGNEQFF.

The genes are TRBV11-1 and TRBJ2-3, with TRBD1 as a possible D gene (5 bases). V lost 5 bases and J 1 base, leaving 7 bases between the germline ends. Germline V lookup: CDR1 SGHAT, CDR2 FQDESV (reference sequence). The CDR3 has 13 residues. Here the CDR3 reads CASSPQGTDTQYF. The DNA of the CDR3 is TGTGCCAGCAGCCCACAGGGCACAGATACGCAGTATTTT.

As DNA, the CDR3 is TGCGCCAGCAGCCTGTGGACAGGGGGCAATGGCTACACCTTC. Protein: CASSLWTGGNGYTF. J is TRBJ1-2 and V is TRBV5-1, with 11 positions matching TRBD1. V lost 4 bases to trimming and J lost 6 bases; unmatched junction nucleotides: 5. The CDR3 runs 14 residues. CDR1 and CDR2 (germline): SGHRS, YFSETQ.

The chain uses TRBV11-2 and TRBJ2-1, with D possibly being TRBD1 or TRBD2 (5 bases each). The CDR3 runs to 16 residues. Germline values: CDR1 SGHAT, CDR2 FQNNGV. The germline V and J ends were trimmed by 3 bases and 6 bases, with 18 bases remaining between them. CDR3 coding DNA: TGTGCCAGCAGCTTTATATCTCAACGGGGCCGCAATGAGCAGTTCTTC. This encodes CASSFISQRGRNEQFF. Full variable domain (missing parts from reference TRBV11-2 and TRBJ2-1): EAGVAQSPRYKIIEKRQSVAFWCNPISGHATLYWYQQILGQGPKLLIQFQNNGVVDDSQLPKDRFSAERLKGVDSTLKIQPAKLEDSAVYLCASSFISQRGRNEQFFGPGTRLTVL.

The J gene is TRBJ1-1, the V gene TRBV6-6; 9 positions agree with TRBD1. The germline V gene has CDR1 MNHNY and CDR2 SVGAGI (reference sequence). The CDR3 has 15 amino acids. V shed 6 bases, J shed 3 bases, and the junction held 8 bases outside the gene matches. DNA of the CDR3: TGTGCCAGCAGGTCGTACAGGGGGCTGCACACTGAAGCTTTCTTT. Its protein product is CASRSYRGLHTEAFF.

The chain carries TRBV14 and TRBJ2-7, with D perhaps being TRBD1 or TRBD2 (5 bases each). Between the trimmed V and J ends, which lost 5 bases and 3 bases, there was a span of 11 bases. The CDR3 loop spans 13 amino acids. The germline V gene encodes CDR1 SGHDN and CDR2 FVKESK. In DNA form, the CDR3 reads TGTGCCAGCAGCGAGGGGAAAAACTACGAGCAGTACTTC. Its protein is CASSEGKNYEQYF.

DNA of the CDR3: TGCGCCAGCAGTGAGTCGGACAGGGACACCTACGAGCAGTACTTC. Its translation: CASSESDRDTYEQYF. The chain employs TRBV10-2 and TRBJ2-7; TRBD1 matches at 8 bases. This CDR3 is built from 15 residues. Germline V gene data show CDR1 as WSHSY and CDR2 as SAAADI. Trimming at V came to 0 bases and at J to 2 bases, leaving 3 bases not matched to a gene.

This clone showed up just a few times. The rearrangement joins TRBV25-1 to TRBJ1-5, with TRBD1 as a possible D gene (6 bases). CDR3 length: 15 residues. Germline V gives CDR1 MGHDK, CDR2 SYGVNS. The V end lost 5 bases, the J end lost 5 bases, and 16 bases lay between the germline ends. The CDR3 sequence is CASSLFRGAHQPQHF. DNA of the CDR3: TGTGCCAGCAGTCTTTTTAGGGGGGCACATCAGCCCCAGCATTTT.

The chain couples TRBV7-8 to TRBJ2-2; D may be TRBD1 (6 bases). V gave up 1 base and J gave up 3 bases, with 15 bases separating them. Germline V gene data show CDR1 as SGHVS and CDR2 as FQNEAQ. There are 17 residues in the CDR3. Here the CDR3 reads CASSLVGTGLYTGELFF. CDR3 bases: TGTGCCAGCAGCTTAGTCGGCACAGGGCTTTACACCGGGGAGCTGTTTTTT.

The genes are TRBV19 and TRBJ1-5; 9 positions match TRBD1. CDR1 LNHDA and CDR2 SQIVND come from the germline V gene (reference sequence). The CDR3 contains 15 residues. V was pared by 6 bases and J by 5 bases, with 8 bases of the junction left unmatched. The CDR3 loop reads CASRSRTGEDQPQHF. The CDR3 coding sequence is TGTGCCAGTAGGTCCCGGACAGGGGAAGATCAGCCCCAGCATTTT.

CDR3 bases: TGTGCCAGCAGTCGAGGCTCGACTGGAAACACCATATATTTT. Residues: CASSRGSTGNTIYF. V gene TRBV6-5 combines with J gene TRBJ1-3; no clear D gene. CDR1 is MNHEY, CDR2 SVGAGI, per germline. The germline V and J ends were trimmed by 5 bases and 2 bases, with 10 bases remaining between them. This CDR3 spans 14 amino acids.

This clone showed up just once. The chain combines TRBV5-6 with TRBJ1-5, with D possibly being TRBD1 (5 bases). In germline, CDR1 is SGHDT, CDR2 YYEEEE. The CDR3 has 16 residues. V lost 1 base to trimming and J lost 4 bases, with 15 bases between them. CDR3 amino acids: CASSLRGADPNQPQHF. CDR3 DNA sequence: TGTGCCAGCAGCTTGAGAGGGGCAGACCCTAATCAGCCCCAGCATTTT.

This chain uses TRBV6-4 with TRBJ2-3, with 7 nucleotides matching TRBD1. The CDR3 contains 15 residues. Trimming took 4 bases from V and 2 from J; bases not matched to a gene: 6. Looked up from germline, CDR1 is MRHNA and CDR2 is SNTAGT. CDR3 residues: CASSVEGGATDTQYF. The CDR3, as DNA: TGTGCCAGCAGTGTTGAAGGGGGCGCCACAGATACGCAGTATTTT.

This chain uses TRBV19 with TRBJ2-6; the match to TRBD1 covers 9 bases. Germline assignment: CDR1 LNHDA and CDR2 SQIVND (reference sequence). The CDR3 totals 16 residues. Germline trimming cut 6 bases from V and 3 bases from J; bases unmatched to any gene: 6. CDR3: CASSEQGAGGANVLTF. In nucleotides, the CDR3 is TGTGCCAGTAGCGAACAGGGGGCGGGTGGGGCCAACGTCCTGACTTTC.

The rearrangement joins TRBV15 to TRBJ2-1; 9 bases line up with TRBD1. V dropped 5 bases and J dropped 5; count of bases not matched to a gene: 7. CDR1 and CDR2 (germline): LNHNV, YYDKDF (reference sequence). The CDR3 runs 15 residues. CDR3 loop: CATSPRDRANNEQFF. The CDR3 bases are TGTGCCACCAGCCCCCGGGACAGGGCGAACAATGAGCAGTTCTTC.

The gene calls are TRBV2 and TRBJ2-1; 7 bases fit TRBD2. Trimming cost V 8 bases and J 3 bases; bases outside gene matches: 4. The germline V gene encodes CDR1 SNHLY and CDR2 FYNNEI. The CDR3 length is 13 residues. CDR3 DNA: TGTGCCAGCTCGGCTAGCGGCTACAATGAGCAGTTCTTC. Its protein product is CASSASGYNEQFF.

The genes are TRBV5-1 and TRBJ2-2, with D maybe TRBD1 (6 bases). V was cut by 0 bases and J by 5 bases, with 11 bases left in between. The germline V gene encodes CDR1 SGHRS and CDR2 YFSETQ. The CDR3 loop spans 15 amino acids. CDR3 region: CASSLGLQGTGELFF. CDR3 nucleotides: TGCGCCAGCAGCTTGGGGTTGCAGGGGACCGGGGAGCTGTTTTTT.

The chain joins TRBV6-5 to TRBJ1-1, with a weak D call TRBD1 (6 bases). The length of the CDR3 is 15 residues. Trimming removed 6 bases from V and 1 base from J, with 15 bases in between. Looked up from germline, CDR1 is MNHEY and CDR2 is SVGAGI. Here the CDR3 DNA reads TGTGCCAGCAGCCGAAATCCGGGACAGAACACTGAAGCTTTCTTT. Its translation is CASSRNPGQNTEAFF.

This chain joins TRBV6-2 or TRBV6-3 and TRBJ2-5; D is possibly TRBD1 (5 bases). The V end lost 5 bases, the J end lost 13 bases, and 17 bases lay between the germline ends. The CDR3 runs 12 residues. Germline V CDR1 and CDR2: MNHEY, SVGEGT. CDR3 sequence reads: CASSPPGNLLYF. As DNA, the CDR3 is TGTGCCAGCAGTCCCCCAGGGAATCTCTTGTACTTC.

V usage is TRBV6-6 and J usage is TRBJ1-2, with D hard to call. Trimming left V 0 bases short and J 2 bases short, with 10 bases between. CDR1 is MNHNY, CDR2 SVGAGI, per germline (reference sequence). This CDR3 spans 15 amino acids. CDR3 coding DNA: TGTGCCAGCAGTTACTCCCCCGACGCCAACTATGGCTACACCTTC. Amino acid sequence: CASSYSPDANYGYTF.

The chain employs TRBV7-3 and TRBJ2-3, with 7 bases lining up with TRBD2. The CDR3 length is 19 residues. CDR1 SGHTA and CDR2 FQGTGA come from the germline V gene. The V gene end was trimmed by 5 bases and the J gene end by 0 bases; junction bases not matched to a gene: 17. Here the CDR3 reads CASSLWGQRERASTDTQYF. The DNA of the CDR3 is TGTGCCAGCAGCCTCTGGGGTCAGCGGGAAAGGGCTAGCACAGATACGCAGTATTTT. Variable domain in full (rest from reference TRBV7-3 and TRBJ2-3): GAGVSQTPSNKVTEKGKYVELRCDPISGHTALYWYRQSLGQGPEFLIYFQGTGAADDSGLPNDRFFAVRPEGSVSTLKIQRTERGDSAVYLCASSLWGQRERASTDTQYFGPGTRLTVL.

This clone was seen only once. The V gene is TRBV9, the J gene TRBJ2-2; 7 bases are a match to TRBD1. V lost 3 bases to trimming and J lost 4 bases; unmatched junction nucleotides: 6. This CDR3 has 15 amino acids. Germline V lookup: CDR1 SGDLS, CDR2 YYNGEE. The CDR3 sequence: CASSGQQGRTGELFF. CDR3 in DNA: TGTGCCAGCAGCGGTCAACAGGGGCGCACCGGGGAGCTGTTTTTT.